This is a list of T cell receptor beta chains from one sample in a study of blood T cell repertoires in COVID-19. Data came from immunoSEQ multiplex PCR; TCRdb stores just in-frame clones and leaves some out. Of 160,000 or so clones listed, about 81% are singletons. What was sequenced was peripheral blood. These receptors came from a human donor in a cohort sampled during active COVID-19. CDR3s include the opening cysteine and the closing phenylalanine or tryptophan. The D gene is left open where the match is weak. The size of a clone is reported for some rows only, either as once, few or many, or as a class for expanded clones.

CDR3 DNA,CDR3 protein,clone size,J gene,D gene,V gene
TGTGCCAGCAGTTGGAGAAATGAAAAACTGTTTTTT,CASSWRNEKLFF,NA,TRBJ1-4,NA,TRBV6-2/TRBV6-3
TGTGCCAGCCAGACCCCAACAGGGGTCCTCTACGAGCAGTACTTC,CASQTPTGVLYEQYF,NA,TRBJ2-7,TRBD1,TRBV28
TGCGCCAGCAGCTATGGGGCCCCTGGAGCCTACGAGCAGTACTTC,CASSYGAPGAYEQYF,few,TRBJ2-7,NA,TRBV5-1
TGTGCCAGCAGCTTGACAGACGGGAACACCGGGGAGCTGTTTTTT,CASSLTDGNTGELFF,NA,TRBJ2-2,NA,TRBV7-9
TGTGCCAGCAGCGTAGATCCGGGACAGGGCGGCGAGCAGTACTTC,CASSVDPGQGGEQYF,NA,TRBJ2-7,TRBD1,TRBV9
TGTGCCAGCAGTGAAGCAGTAGCGGGGAGTTGGGATGAGCAGTTCTTC,CASSEAVAGSWDEQFF,NA,TRBJ2-1,TRBD2,TRBV6-1
TGTGCCAGCAGCCCTCGGACACATAACACAGATACGCAGTATTTT,CASSPRTHNTDTQYF,NA,TRBJ2-3,NA,TRBV7-8
TGTGCCAGCAGCTTCCAGACTAGCGTCGATACGCAGTATTTT,CASSFQTSVDTQYF,NA,TRBJ2-3,TRBD2,TRBV5-8
TGCAGTGCTAGTTTCGGTAGCGGGAGCGAGCAGTACTTC,CSASFGSGSEQYF,NA,TRBJ2-7,TRBD2,TRBV20-1
TGCAGCGTTGAAGAGCGGCATTTGAACACTGAAGCTTTCTTT,CSVEERHLNTEAFF,once,TRBJ1-1,NA,TRBV29-1
TGTGCCAGCAGTTTATCCCCCTTCGGGGAGCTGTTTTTT,CASSLSPFGELFF,NA,TRBJ2-2,NA,TRBV28
TGTGCCAGCAGTTTACAAGGACAGGGGGATGGCTACACCTTC,CASSLQGQGDGYTF,NA,TRBJ1-2,TRBD1,TRBV27
TGTGCCAGCCTGATCGGGAACACTGAAGCTTTCTTT,CASLIGNTEAFF,NA,TRBJ1-1,NA,TRBV6-5
TGTGCCAGCAGTGAGGGACAGGGGTTGAATCAGCCCCAGCATTTT,CASSEGQGLNQPQHF,few,TRBJ1-5,TRBD1,TRBV2
TGTGCCAGCAGCTTAGTGGGGGCCCGGGACAGGGGTATCACCGGGGAGCTGTTTTTT,CASSLVGARDRGITGELFF,NA,TRBJ2-2,TRBD1,TRBV11-2
TGTGCCTGGAGTGTACTAGCGGGGCCGACGCAGTATTTT,CAWSVLAGPTQYF,NA,TRBJ2-3,TRBD2,TRBV30
TGTGCCATCGGACTAGCGGAAAGCTCCTACAATGAGCAGTTCTTC,CAIGLAESSYNEQFF,few,TRBJ2-1,TRBD2,TRBV10-3
TGTGCCAGCAGCAAAGATTCCATGAACACCGGGGAGCTGTTTTTT,CASSKDSMNTGELFF,NA,TRBJ2-2,NA,TRBV21-1
TGCGCCAGCAGCCCCAGGGGTCACAGGGGAAGTGGGGAGACCCAGTACTTC,CASSPRGHRGSGETQYF,NA,TRBJ2-5,TRBD1,TRBV5-1
TGTGCCAGCAGCGCTCTCGACCGACTGGGTGAAAAACTGTTTTTT,CASSALDRLGEKLFF,NA,TRBJ1-4,NA,TRBV9